These 27 T cell receptor beta chains came from one sample sequenced in a study of human T cells and chemical hapten exposure. Time point defined: patch test 3, about 24 weeks after DPC sensitization. Treatment described: therapeutic diphenylcyclopropenone sensitization with weekly scalp DPC. Using its own MiXCR run on the RACE reads, TCRdb lists one record per CDR3 protein. The data hold about 90,000 distinct CDR3 sequences, with about a tenth observed a single time. This material consisted of whole blood, taken in connection with sensitization to the hapten diphenylcyclopropenone (DPC). These receptors were collected from a woman aged 25 to 39 with alopecia areata. Some clones in this sample may be carry-over from other donors' samples.

A few counts support this clonotype. The chain is built from TRBV29-1 and TRBJ1-2; unclear D gene. The CDR3 runs 10 residues. CDR1 is SQVTM, CDR2 ANQGSEA, per germline. The CDR3 protein is CASFRDGYTF. The CDR3 bases are TGCGCCAGTTTCCGAGATGGCTACACCTTC.

This clonotype was detected ten times or more. The junction departs from germline at one end; a sequencing error may be responsible. The rearrangement links TRBV4-1 to TRBJ2-1, with 7 bases fitting TRBD1. This CDR3 comprises 16 residues. Germline assignment: CDR1 MGHRA and CDR2 YSYEKL. The CDR3 DNA reads TGCGCCAGCACCCAAAGGTTCGACAGGGTATTCAATGAGCAGTTCTTC. Protein product: CASTQRFDRVFNEQFF.

The chain recombines TRBV6-2 or TRBV6-3 with TRBJ2-3; D is possibly TRBD2 (6 bases). Germline CDR1 and CDR2: MNHEY and SVGEGT. The V end was cut by 5 bases, the J end by 2 bases, with 11 bases between. This CDR3 is built from 14 residues. The CDR3 loop reads CASSRGLLTDTQYF. The CDR3 coding sequence is TGTGCCAGCAGTCGGGGACTCCTCACAGATACGCAGTATTTT.

This clonotype was counted many times. The rearrangement links TRBV13 to TRBJ1-4; no definite D call. V lost 2 bases and J 6 bases, leaving 4 bases between the germline ends. This CDR3 contains 12 residues. Germline V lookup: CDR1 PRHDT, CDR2 FYEKMQ (reference sequence). The CDR3 DNA reads TGTGCCAGCAGCTTATCTGATGAAAAACTGTTTTTT. It codes for CASSLSDEKLFF. Together with reference TRBV13 and TRBJ1-4, the CDR3 gives the full variable domain: AAGVIQSPRHLIKEKRETATLKCYPIPRHDTVYWYQQGPGQDPQFLISFYEKMQSDKGSIPDRFSAQQFSDYHSELNMSSLELGDSALYFCASSLSDEKLFFGSGTQLSVL.

This clonotype was seen repeatedly, ten times or more. This rearrangement joins TRBV6-2 or TRBV6-3 to TRBJ1-5, with unresolved D. The CDR3 runs to 14 residues. V lost 1 base, J lost 4 bases, and 8 bases lay in between. Germline V gene sequence: CDR1 MNHEY, CDR2 SVGEGT. The CDR3 loop is CASSYWQLNQPQHF. The CDR3 region has the DNA TGTGCCAGCAGTTACTGGCAGCTTAATCAGCCCCAGCATTTT.

This clonotype was recorded many times. The V call is TRBV5-4, the J call TRBJ2-1; D perhaps matches TRBD1 (5 bases). This CDR3 has 16 amino acids. V lost 0 bases, J lost 0 bases, and 10 bases lay in between. Looked up from germline, CDR1 is SGHNT and CDR2 is YYREEE (reference sequence). The CDR3: CASSLATGSSYNEQFF. The CDR3 region has the DNA TGTGCCAGCAGCTTGGCAACAGGAAGCTCCTACAATGAGCAGTTCTTC.

This clonotype was recorded a few times. The chain uses TRBV30 and TRBJ1-2; D unresolved. The germline gives CDR1 GTSNPN, CDR2 SVGIG (reference sequence). There are 11 residues in the CDR3. CDR3 sequence: CASGREHGYTF. Here the CDR3 DNA reads TGTGCTTCGGGAAGGGAGCATGGCTACACCTTC.

This rearrangement joins TRBV6-4 to TRBJ2-1, with TRBD2 matching over 11 bases. The CDR3 extends over 18 amino acids. CDR1 is MRHNA, CDR2 SNTAGT, per germline. With 0 bases clipped from V and 4 bases from J, the junction kept 8 bases outside the gene matches. DNA for the CDR3: TGTGCCAGCAGTGACTCTCCCCAGCTAGCGGGAGGATACAATGAGCAGTTCTTC. It yields the protein CASSDSPQLAGGYNEQFF.

This chain uses TRBV7-2 with TRBJ2-7; D not certain. The CDR3 is 11 amino acids. Trimming took 1 base from V and 11 from J, leaving 9 bases between them. CDR1 is SGHTA, CDR2 FQGNSA, per germline. CDR3 region: CASSLDGFKYF. In DNA form, the CDR3 reads TGTGCCAGCAGCTTAGACGGGTTTAAGTACTTC.

As concerns this clonotype: A much larger clone differs from this one at a single base, so this may be a read error. This chain connects TRBV11-2 to TRBJ1-1; D unresolved. CDR1 is SGHAT, CDR2 FQNNGV, per germline. The CDR3 length is 15 residues. V was pared by 2 bases and J by 3 bases, with 13 bases between. The CDR3 protein is CASSLRGNWDTEAFF. The CDR3 DNA reads TGTGCCAGCAGCTTACGGGGAAATTGGGACACTGAAGCTTTCTTT.

At least ten counts were recorded for this clonotype. V is TRBV29-1 and J is TRBJ1-2; D is uncertain. The CDR3 has 9 amino acids. Germline assignment: CDR1 SQVTM and CDR2 ANQGSEA. Between the trimmed V and J ends, which lost 1 base and 8 bases, there was a span of 2 bases. DNA for the CDR3: TGCAGCGTTGAAGGGGGCTACACCTTC. Amino acids: CSVEGGYTF.

Note on this clonotype: A single base separates this from a much larger clone, so it may be a read error. The chain couples TRBV6-2 or TRBV6-3 to TRBJ1-2; D is ambiguous. CDR3 length: 14 amino acids. Trimming stripped 8 bases from V and 8 bases from J, with 21 bases between. The germline gives CDR1 MNHEY, CDR2 SVGEGT. The CDR3 DNA is TGTGCCAGCGGGCCGCGCAGGACGCCTGCGGGCTACACCTTC. Its protein product is CASGPRRTPAGYTF.

This clonotype occurred many times. The CDR3 DNA sequence: TGTGCCAGCAGTTTTTCGGGACAGGATGCCCAGTACTTC. Encoded protein: CASSFSGQDAQYF. The rearrangement uses TRBV12-3 or TRBV12-4 and TRBJ2-5; 8 nucleotides agree with TRBD1. V shed 3 bases, J shed 9 bases, and the junction held 6 bases outside the gene matches. The CDR3 spans 13 residues.

The table lists this clonotype with many counts. This CDR3 is CASSSAGEENTIYF. DNA for the CDR3: TGTGCCAGCAGTTCCGCAGGGGAGGAAAACACCATATATTTT. The chain joins TRBV6-6 to TRBJ1-3; tentatively, D is TRBD1 (6 bases). This CDR3 spans 14 amino acids. Germline V gene data show CDR1 as MNHNY and CDR2 as SVGAGI (reference sequence). Between the trimmed V and J ends, which lost 4 bases and 6 bases, there was a span of 13 bases.

This clonotype came up a few times. V is TRBV28 and J is TRBJ2-3; 10 positions agree with TRBD2. V gave up 6 bases and J gave up 2 bases; unmatched junction bases: 14. This CDR3 is built from 18 residues. The V gene's germline CDR1 is MDHEN and CDR2 SYDVKM. CDR3 DNA: TGTGCCAGCAGCCTTCTTGGGGCTAGCGGGAGTGACACAGATACGCAGTATTTT. Protein sequence: CASSLLGASGSDTDTQYF.

This clonotype was counted a few times. The chain employs TRBV2 and TRBJ2-7, with TRBD1 as a possible D gene (6 bases). With 9 bases removed from V and 6 bases from J, the gap between germline ends came to 12 bases. The CDR3 totals 11 residues. CDR1 is SNHLY and CDR2 is FYNNEI in the germline V gene. CDR3 nucleotides: TGTGCCAGTCGCTCACAGGGCGAGCAGTACTTC. Its protein product is CASRSQGEQYF.

This clonotype showed up just a few times. The chain links TRBV12-3 or TRBV12-4 to TRBJ1-5, with 7 positions matching TRBD1. This CDR3 spans 17 amino acids. J lost 4 bases, V lost 1 base, and 10 bases had no gene match. The chain's CDR3 is CASSLVSRQGKNQPQHF. Written as DNA, the CDR3 is TGTGCCAGCAGTTTAGTGTCCCGACAGGGAAAGAATCAGCCCCAGCATTTT.

This clonotype was found a few times. V is TRBV5-6 and J is TRBJ2-5, with TRBD1 matching over 7 bases. The CDR3 length is 13 residues. Germline lookup yields CDR1 SGHDT and CDR2 YYEEEE. With 4 bases clipped from V and 2 bases from J, the junction kept 2 bases outside the gene matches. CDR3 in amino acids: CASSMGQQETQYF. CDR3 in DNA: TGTGCCAGCAGCATGGGACAGCAAGAGACCCAGTACTTC.

In this sample, this clonotype turned up many times. This sequence joins TRBV9 and TRBJ2-3; the match to TRBD2 covers 12 bases. There are 16 residues in the CDR3. CDR1 is SGDLS, CDR2 YYNGEE, per germline. V shed 4 bases and J 4 bases; nucleotides not matched to a gene: 7. This CDR3 is CASSTASGGASDTQYF. As DNA, the CDR3 is TGTGCCAGCAGCACAGCTAGCGGGGGGGCATCAGATACGCAGTATTTT.

This clonotype came up a few times. V gene TRBV18 combines with J gene TRBJ1-1; 10 nucleotides match TRBD1. The CDR3 length is 14 residues. From germline, CDR1 is KGHSH and CDR2 LQKENI. V lost 5 bases to trimming and J lost 3 bases; unmatched junction nucleotides: 3. CDR3 residues: CASSGQGGYTEAFF. The CDR3 DNA sequence: TGTGCCAGCTCAGGACAGGGGGGCTACACTGAAGCTTTCTTT.

This clonotype was observed many times. J is TRBJ2-7 and V is TRBV7-2, with D possibly being TRBD1 (6 bases). Trimming took 2 bases from V and 2 from J, leaving 10 bases between them. The CDR3 contains 14 residues. The germline V gene has CDR1 SGHTA and CDR2 FQGNSA. CDR3 sequence (DNA): TGTGCCAGCAGCTTAAAGCAGGGGCCCTACGAGCAGTACTTC. Translation gives CASSLKQGPYEQYF. The complete variable domain, with remaining parts taken from reference TRBV7-2 and TRBJ2-7, reads GAGVSQSPSNKVTEKGKDVELRCDPISGHTALYWYRQSLGQGLEFLIYFQGNSAPDKSGLPSDRFSAERTGGSVSTLTIQRTQQEDSAVYLCASSLKQGPYEQYFGPGTRLTVT.

This clonotype was seen a handful of times. The V call is TRBV2, the J call TRBJ2-1; no definite D call. Germline lookup yields CDR1 SNHLY and CDR2 FYNNEI. Deletions cut 5 bases from V and 8 bases from J, with 10 bases between. This CDR3 comprises 12 residues. CDR3 nucleotides: TGTGCCAGCAGTCTCCCAGTCGATGAGCAGTTCTTC. It is translated as CASSLPVDEQFF.

Many counts were recorded for this clonotype. The CDR3 coding sequence is TGTGCCAGCACTGGCGGGAGTTACTACAATGAGCAGTTCTTC. Its translation: CASTGGSYYNEQFF. The chain recombines TRBV6-2 or TRBV6-3 with TRBJ2-1, with 7 positions matching TRBD2. Germline V gene sequence: CDR1 MNHEY, CDR2 SVGEGT. The CDR3 loop spans 14 amino acids. With V trimmed by 7 bases and J by 3 bases, 6 bases remained unmatched.

The chain is built from TRBV12-3 or TRBV12-4 and TRBJ2-4; a possible D gene is TRBD1 (6 bases). The CDR3 has 16 residues. Trimming shortened V by 3 bases and J by 1 base, and 13 bases separated the two germline ends. The CDR3 reads CASSFQGTTAKNIQYF. The CDR3 DNA reads as TGTGCCAGCAGTTTCCAGGGGACAACGGCCAAAAACATTCAGTACTTC.

Ten or more counts support this clonotype. The rearrangement uses TRBV5-4 and TRBJ2-6, with TRBD1 identical over 9 bases. Germline V CDR1 and CDR2: SGHNT, YYREEE (reference sequence). J lost 0 bases, V lost 4 bases, and 11 bases had no gene match. This CDR3 contains 19 residues. This CDR3 reads CASSPRTGARGSGANVLTF. The CDR3 coding sequence is TGTGCCAGCAGCCCCCGGACAGGGGCGCGGGGCTCTGGGGCCAACGTCCTGACTTTC.

This clonotype showed up just a few times. The chain links TRBV27 to TRBJ2-5; weak D call: TRBD1 (5 bases). The germline V and J ends were trimmed by 4 bases and 9 bases, with 15 bases remaining between them. The CDR3 has 13 amino acids. Germline V CDR1 and CDR2: MNHEY, SMNVEV (reference sequence). CDR3 loop: CASSSRVETAQYF. CDR3 coding DNA: TGTGCCAGCAGTTCTCGCGTAGAGACAGCCCAGTACTTC.

A few counts support this clonotype. The CDR3 DNA is TGCGCCAGCAGCTGGCAGGGGATTGAGCAGTACTTC. It yields the protein CASSWQGIEQYF. The chain couples TRBV5-1 to TRBJ2-7; possible D gene TRBD1, 6 bases. V lost 3 bases to trimming and J lost 7 bases, with 11 bases between them. The CDR3 covers 12 residues. Germline lookup yields CDR1 SGHRS and CDR2 YFSETQ.